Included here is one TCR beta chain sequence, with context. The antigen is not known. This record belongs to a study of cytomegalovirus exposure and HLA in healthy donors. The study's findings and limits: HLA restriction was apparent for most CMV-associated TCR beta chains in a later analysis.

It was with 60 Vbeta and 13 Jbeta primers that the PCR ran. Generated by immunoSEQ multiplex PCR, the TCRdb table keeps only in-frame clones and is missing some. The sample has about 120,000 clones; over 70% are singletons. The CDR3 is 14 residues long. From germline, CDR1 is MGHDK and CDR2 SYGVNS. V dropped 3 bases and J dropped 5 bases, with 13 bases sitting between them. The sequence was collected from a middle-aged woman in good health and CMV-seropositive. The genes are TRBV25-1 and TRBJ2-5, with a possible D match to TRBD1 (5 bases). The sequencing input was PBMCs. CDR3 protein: CASSDQGPRETQYF. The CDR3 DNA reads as TGTGCCAGCAGTGATCAGGGTCCTCGGGAGACCCAGTACTTC.